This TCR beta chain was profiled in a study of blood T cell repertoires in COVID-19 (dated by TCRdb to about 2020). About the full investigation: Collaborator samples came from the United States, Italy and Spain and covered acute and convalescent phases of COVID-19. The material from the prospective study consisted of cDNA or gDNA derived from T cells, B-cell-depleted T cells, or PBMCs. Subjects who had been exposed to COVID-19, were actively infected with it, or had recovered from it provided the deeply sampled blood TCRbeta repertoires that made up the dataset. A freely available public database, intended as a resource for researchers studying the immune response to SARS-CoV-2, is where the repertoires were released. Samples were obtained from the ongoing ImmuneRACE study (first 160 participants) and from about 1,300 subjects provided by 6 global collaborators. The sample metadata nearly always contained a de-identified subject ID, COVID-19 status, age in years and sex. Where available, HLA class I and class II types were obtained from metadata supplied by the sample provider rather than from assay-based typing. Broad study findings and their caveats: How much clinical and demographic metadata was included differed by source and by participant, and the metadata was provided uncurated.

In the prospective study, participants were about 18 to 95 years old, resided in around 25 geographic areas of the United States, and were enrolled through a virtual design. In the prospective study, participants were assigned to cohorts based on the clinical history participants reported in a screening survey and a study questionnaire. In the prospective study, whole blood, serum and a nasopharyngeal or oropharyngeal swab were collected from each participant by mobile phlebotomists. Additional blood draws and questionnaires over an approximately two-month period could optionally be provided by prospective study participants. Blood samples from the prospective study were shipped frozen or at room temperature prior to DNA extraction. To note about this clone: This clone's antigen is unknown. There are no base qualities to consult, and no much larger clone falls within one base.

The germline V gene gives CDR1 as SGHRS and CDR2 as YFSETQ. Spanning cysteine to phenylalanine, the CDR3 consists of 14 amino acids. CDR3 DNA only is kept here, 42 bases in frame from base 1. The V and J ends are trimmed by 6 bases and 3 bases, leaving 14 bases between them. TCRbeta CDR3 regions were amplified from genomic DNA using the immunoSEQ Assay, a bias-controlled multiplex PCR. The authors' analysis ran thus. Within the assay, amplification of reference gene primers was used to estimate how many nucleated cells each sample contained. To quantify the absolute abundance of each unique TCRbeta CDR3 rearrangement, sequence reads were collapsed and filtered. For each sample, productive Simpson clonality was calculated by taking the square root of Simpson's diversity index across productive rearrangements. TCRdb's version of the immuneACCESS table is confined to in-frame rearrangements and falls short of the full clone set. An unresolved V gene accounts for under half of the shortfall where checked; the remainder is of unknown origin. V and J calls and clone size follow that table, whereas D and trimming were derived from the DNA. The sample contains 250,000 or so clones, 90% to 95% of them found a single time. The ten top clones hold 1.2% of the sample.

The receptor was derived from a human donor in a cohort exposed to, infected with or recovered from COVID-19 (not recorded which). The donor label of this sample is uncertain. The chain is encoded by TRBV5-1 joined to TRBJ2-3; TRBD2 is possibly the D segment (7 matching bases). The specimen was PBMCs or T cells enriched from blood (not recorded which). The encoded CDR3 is CASNDGGPTDTQYF. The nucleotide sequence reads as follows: TGCGCCAGCAATGACGGGGGGCCGACAGATACGCAGTATTTT. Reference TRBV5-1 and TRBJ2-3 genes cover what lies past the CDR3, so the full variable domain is KAGVTQTPRYLIKTRGQQVTLSCSPISGHRSVSWYQQTPGQGLQFLFEYFSETQRNKGNFPGRFSGRQFSNSRSEMNVSTLELGDSALYLCASNDGGPTDTQYFGPGTRLTVL.